The 19 T cell receptor beta chains below come from one sample, sequenced in a study of shared clonotypes between healthy human individuals. Produced via immunoSEQ multiplex PCR; TCRdb's table is partial and in-frame only. The table shows more than 400,000 clones, with around 96% occurring only once. The sample was naive CD4+ T cells sorted from blood. Specified subset: CD45RA+ positively selected. The receptors were gathered from a young woman in good health.

The CDR3 spells CASRGTVGEQFF. The DNA of the CDR3 is TGTGCCAGCAGGGGGACAGTCGGTGAGCAGTTCTTC. The rearrangement uses TRBV2 and TRBJ2-1; TRBD1 agrees at 7 bases. The CDR3 runs 12 residues. The J segment lost 9 bases and the V segment lost 6 bases, leaving 5 bases of the junction unmatched. Germline V CDR1 and CDR2: SNHLY, FYNNEI.

The J gene is TRBJ2-7, the V gene TRBV18; D not resolved. Trimming removed 2 bases at V and 3 bases at J, with 11 bases between. The CDR3 sequence is 14 residues long. Looked up from germline, CDR1 is KGHSH and CDR2 is LQKENI. The CDR3 DNA reads as TGTGCCAGCTCACCAATGAGCACGTACTACGAGCAGTACTTC. Amino acid sequence: CASSPMSTYYEQYF.

The J gene is TRBJ1-4, the V gene TRBV18, with D possibly TRBD1 on 5 matching bases. CDR3 size: 15 residues. The germline V gene has CDR1 KGHSH and CDR2 LQKENI. V lost 3 bases to trimming and J lost 10 bases, with 18 bases between them. In DNA, the CDR3 is TGTGCCAGCTCACCCCGGGACGGACTCGAGGCAAAACTGTTTTTT. Encoded protein: CASSPRDGLEAKLFF.

The rearrangement links TRBV10-3 to TRBJ1-1; D is undetermined. CDR1 is ENHRY and CDR2 is SYGVKD in the germline V gene. CDR3 size: 13 residues. Trimming left V 6 bases short and J 0 bases short, with 8 bases between. The CDR3 nucleotides are TGTGCCATCAGAGGTGCCTTGAACACTGAAGCTTTCTTT. Translated, it gives CAIRGALNTEAFF.

J is TRBJ1-2 and V is TRBV5-1; D is possibly TRBD1 (6 bases). CDR1 is SGHRS and CDR2 is YFSETQ in the germline V gene. This CDR3 has 15 amino acids. V was trimmed by 0 bases and J by 8 bases, leaving 17 bases between them. The CDR3, as DNA: TGCGCCAGCAGCTTGGTGTATCGGGGGCGCCCGGGCTACACCTTC. Protein: CASSLVYRGRPGYTF.

The J gene is TRBJ1-3, the V gene TRBV28; D gene ambiguous. The length of the CDR3 is 14 residues. CDR1 and CDR2 (germline): MDHEN, SYDVKM. The germline V and J ends were trimmed by 2 bases and 1 base, with 6 bases remaining between them. The CDR3 here is CASSLQVSGNTIYF. CDR3 bases: TGTGCCAGCAGTTTACAGGTTTCTGGAAACACCATATATTTT.

This sequence joins TRBV18 and TRBJ2-7, with TRBD1 matching over 9 bases. CDR3 length: 14 residues. Germline CDR1 reads KGHSH; CDR2 reads LQKENI. Losses at the gene ends were 4 bases for V and 7 bases for J; bases not matched to a gene: 8. CDR3 nucleotides: TGTGCCAGCTCACGGCGGGACAGGGTGAGTGAGCAGTACTTC. Amino acid sequence: CASSRRDRVSEQYF.

The CDR3 region is CASSLTGLAGTGELFF. The CDR3, as DNA: TGTGCCAGCAGCTTAACGGGACTAGCGGGCACCGGGGAGCTGTTTTTT. V gene TRBV7-9 combines with J gene TRBJ2-2, with 12 bases lining up with TRBD2. The V gene end was trimmed by 2 bases and the J gene end by 4 bases; junction bases not matched to a gene: 2. CDR1 is SEHNR, CDR2 FQNEAQ, per germline (reference sequence). The CDR3 length is 16 residues.

This clone appeared a single time. The chain is built from TRBV19 and TRBJ2-7; the match to TRBD2 covers 12 bases. The ends lost 6 bases at V and 7 bases at J; junction bases unmatched: 10. This CDR3 spans 15 amino acids. CDR1 is LNHDA and CDR2 is SQIVND in the germline V gene (reference sequence). The CDR3 is CASRTTSGRGVEQYF. CDR3 nucleotides: TGTGCCAGTAGGACGACTAGCGGGAGAGGAGTTGAGCAGTACTTC.

The V and J genes are TRBV27 and TRBJ1-1, with D unresolved. V lost 6 bases to trimming and J lost 7 bases, with 15 bases between them. The germline CDR1 and CDR2 sequences are MNHEY and SMNVEV (reference sequence). The CDR3 length is 13 residues. The CDR3 DNA reads as TGTGCCAGCAGCTCCGACCCGAGCATTGAAGCTTTCTTT. Its translation: CASSSDPSIEAFF.

J is TRBJ2-1 and V is TRBV5-4; tentatively, D is TRBD1 (7 bases). The CDR3 loop spans 14 amino acids. Germline CDR1 is SGHNT and CDR2 is YYREEE (reference sequence). V dropped 3 bases and J dropped 3 bases, with 10 bases sitting between them. CDR3 in DNA: TGTGCCAGCAGCTGGGGGGACAGCTACAATGAGCAGTTCTTC. It specifies CASSWGDSYNEQFF.

The rearrangement joins TRBV19 to TRBJ1-4; the D is unclear. Germline V gene data show CDR1 as LNHDA and CDR2 as SQIVND (reference sequence). The CDR3 loop spans 14 amino acids. V lost 3 bases, J lost 8 bases, and 13 bases lay in between. This CDR3 reads CASSIGQVREKLFF. The CDR3 bases are TGTGCCAGTAGTATCGGGCAGGTCCGGGAAAAACTGTTTTTT.

The V gene is TRBV7-8, the J gene TRBJ2-5, with D maybe TRBD1 (6 bases). CDR1 SGHVS and CDR2 FQNEAQ come from the germline V gene. Trimming removed 6 bases at V and 1 base at J, with 18 bases between. The CDR3 is 16 residues long. The CDR3 sequence: CASRNHRASAQETQYF. The CDR3 region has the DNA TGTGCCAGCAGAAATCACAGGGCCAGTGCCCAAGAGACCCAGTACTTC.

For this clone: At one of its ends the junction is not consistent with the germline gene, which may arise from a read error. The chain joins TRBV28 to TRBJ2-7, with 12 bases aligning to TRBD2. Germline V gives CDR1 MDHEN, CDR2 SYDVKM. The CDR3 sequence is 11 residues long. The DNA of the CDR3 is TGTGCCAGCAGTCCCAGACTAGCGGGAGACTTC. Protein product: CASSPRLAGDF.

This chain connects TRBV27 to TRBJ2-7; 9 bases fit TRBD1. J was trimmed by 7 bases and V by 2 bases; bases with no gene match: 3. Germline assignment: CDR1 MNHEY and CDR2 SMNVEV (reference sequence). The length of the CDR3 is 13 residues. CDR3 residues: CASSLRDREEQYF. CDR3 coding DNA: TGTGCCAGCAGTTTAAGGGACAGGGAAGAGCAGTACTTC.

This chain links TRBV18 with TRBJ2-7; 7 bases align to TRBD1. Per the germline V gene, CDR1 is KGHSH and CDR2 is LQKENI. The CDR3 has 13 amino acids. V shed 3 bases, J shed 6 bases, and the junction held 5 bases outside the gene matches. CDR3 sequence: CASSPPDRAEQYF. The CDR3 nucleotides read TGTGCCAGCTCACCCCCCGACAGGGCCGAGCAGTACTTC.

J is TRBJ2-1 and V is TRBV5-1; the D call may be TRBD1 or TRBD2 (7 bases each). The CDR3 has 16 amino acids. V was shortened by 4 bases and J by 4 bases, with 18 bases between the two germline ends. Germline assignment: CDR1 SGHRS and CDR2 YFSETQ. DNA for the CDR3: TGCGCCAGCAGCGTAAGGCCAGGGGGGGCATACAATGAGCAGTTCTTC. It yields the protein CASSVRPGGAYNEQFF.

V and J are TRBV10-1 and TRBJ2-1; the D is unclear. Germline assignment: CDR1 WNHNN and CDR2 SYGVQD (reference sequence). The V gene lost 0 bases and the J gene lost 3 bases, with 6 bases spanning the gap. The CDR3 has 14 amino acids. The CDR3 loop is CASSESRFYNEQFF. The CDR3 coding sequence is TGCGCCAGCAGTGAGTCACGTTTCTACAATGAGCAGTTCTTC.

V is TRBV19 and J is TRBJ2-1, with 12 bases matching TRBD1. The germline V gene has CDR1 LNHDA and CDR2 SQIVND (reference sequence). CDR3 length equals 16 residues. V trimming: 7 bases; J trimming: 7 bases; junction bases outside the gene matches: 11. The CDR3 nucleotides are TGTGCCAGTATGGATCCGGGACAGGGGGCATGGAATGAGCAGTTCTTC. Translation: CASMDPGQGAWNEQFF.